Listed here is a single T cell receptor beta chain. These data originate in a study of blood T cell repertoires in COVID-19. Study details: There were acute and convalescent COVID-19 samples, and they came from the United States, Italy and Spain. From T cells, B-cell-depleted T cells, or PBMCs came the material, which was cDNA or gDNA.

In the study's own analysis: Using reference gene primer amplification, nucleated cell counts were estimated. Produced via immunoSEQ multiplex PCR; TCRdb's table is partial and in-frame only. The V and J calls and the clone size are those of that table, but D and trimming were determined from the DNA. The sample lists about 33,000 clones, over 65% occurring once. This CDR3 has 13 residues. V was shortened by 2 bases and J by 1 base, with 5 bases between the two germline ends. CDR1 MNHEY and CDR2 SVGAGI come from the germline V gene. The sequenced sample was peripheral blood. The gene calls are TRBV6-5 and TRBJ1-2; possible D gene TRBD1, 5 bases. The TCR comes from a man between 65 and 85 years old with acute or convalescent COVID-19. DNA of the CDR3: TGTGCCAGCAGTTACGACAGTAACTATGGCTACACCTTC. Protein product: CASSYDSNYGYTF.